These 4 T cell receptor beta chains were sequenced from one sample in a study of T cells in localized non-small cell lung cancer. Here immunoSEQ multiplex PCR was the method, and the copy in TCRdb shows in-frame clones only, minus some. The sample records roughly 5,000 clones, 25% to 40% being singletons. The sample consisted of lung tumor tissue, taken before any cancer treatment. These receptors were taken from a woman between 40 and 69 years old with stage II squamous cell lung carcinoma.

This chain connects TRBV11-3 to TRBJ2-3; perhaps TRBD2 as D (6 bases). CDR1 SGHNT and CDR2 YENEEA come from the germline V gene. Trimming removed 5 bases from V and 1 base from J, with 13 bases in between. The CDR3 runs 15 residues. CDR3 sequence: CASSPGGLRTDTQYF. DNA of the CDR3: TGTGCCAGCAGCCCCGGCGGACTACGCACAGATACGCAGTATTTT.

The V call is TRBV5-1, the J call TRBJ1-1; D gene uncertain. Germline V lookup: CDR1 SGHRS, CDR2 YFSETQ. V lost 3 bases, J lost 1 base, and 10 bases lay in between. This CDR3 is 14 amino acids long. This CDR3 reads CASSYATGNTEAFF. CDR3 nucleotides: TGCGCCAGCAGCTACGCGACGGGGAACACTGAAGCTTTCTTT.

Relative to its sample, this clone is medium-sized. The CDR3 DNA follows: TGTGCCAGCAGTCTAGGACAGGGGGACACTGAAGCTTTCTTT. Protein sequence: CASSLGQGDTEAFF. This chain connects TRBV9 to TRBJ1-1; 10 nucleotides agree with TRBD1. This CDR3 is built from 14 residues. Trimming at V came to 5 bases and at J to 3 bases, leaving 4 bases not matched to a gene. Germline CDR1 is SGDLS and CDR2 is YYNGEE.

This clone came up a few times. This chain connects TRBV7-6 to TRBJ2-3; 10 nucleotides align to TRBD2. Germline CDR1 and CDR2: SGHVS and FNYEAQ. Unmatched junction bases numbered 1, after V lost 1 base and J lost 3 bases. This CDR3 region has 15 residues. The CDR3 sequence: CASSLVAGGTDTQYF. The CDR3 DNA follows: TGTGCCAGCAGCTTAGTAGCGGGAGGAACAGATACGCAGTATTTT. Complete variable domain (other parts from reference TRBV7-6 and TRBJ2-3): GAGVSQSPRYKVTKRGQDVALRCDPISGHVSLYWYRQALGQGPEFLTYFNYEAQQDKSGLPNDRFSAERPEGSISTLTIQRTEQRDSAMYRCASSLVAGGTDTQYFGPGTRLTVL.